This TCR beta chain was obtained from a study of Ad26.COV2.S vaccination and SARS-CoV-2 variants. In the study overall: Once or twice, 56 days apart, Ad26.COV2.S was delivered intramuscularly. Study findings and constraints: Spike-specific TCR breadth was greater in vaccine than placebo recipients.

This clone has only one observation. The antigen is unknown. The treatment here: around 19 received Ad26.COV2.S at low or high dose, single or two shots; 5 received placebo; per-sample allocation not given. Material that was analyzed had been drawn on day 63 after the first vaccine or placebo injection. SARS-CoV-2 spike from the Wuhan strain was encoded by the vaccine, an Ad26 vector. The data were produced by immunoSEQ multiplex PCR, yet TCRdb's version contains in-frame clones alone and is incomplete. The profile shows 410,000 or so clones, roughly 90% of them singletons. There are 16 residues in the CDR3. Germline loops: CDR1 LNHDA, CDR2 SQIVND (reference sequence). Trimming shortened V by 6 bases and J by 4 bases, and 22 bases separated the two germline ends.

The chain recombines TRBV19 with TRBJ2-7, with D perhaps given as TRBD1 or TRBD2 (5 bases each). This TCR was sampled from a person aged 18-60 years who received the Ad26.COV2.S COVID-19 vaccine or a placebo. The source material was peripheral blood, sampled in a trial of Ad26.COV2.S vaccine versus placebo. CDR3 bases: TGTGCCAGTAGCCGTTCCTCCCGGGACCCTTCATACGAGCAGTACTTC. It specifies CASSRSSRDPSYEQYF.